This entry describes one T cell receptor (beta chain). Its specificity is not known. The approximately 120-subject validation cohort, separate from the 666-subject first cohort, included the donors. This CDR3 has 12 residues. CDR1 is SGHTS and CDR2 is YDEGEE in the germline V gene. V lost 2 bases, J lost 7 bases, and 7 bases lay in between. These data come from a study of cytomegalovirus exposure and HLA in healthy donors. Study overall: The roughly 120 validation repertoires, a later analysis reported, used the same platform as the approximately 630 first-cohort repertoires. Whole-study results and caveats: The study listed under 200 cytomegalovirus-associated TCR beta chains.

The method was immunoSEQ multiplex PCR; TCRdb's version includes in-frame clones alone and lacks a portion of them. The sample has around 350,000 clones; just over 85% are singletons. The origin of this receptor is a young woman in good health and CMV-seronegative. This rearrangement joins TRBV5-8 to TRBJ2-4, with D possibly being TRBD1 (6 bases). The sample consisted of PBMCs. The CDR3 sequence: CASSFGQNIQYF. Here the CDR3 DNA reads TGTGCCAGCAGCTTCGGACAGAACATTCAGTACTTC.